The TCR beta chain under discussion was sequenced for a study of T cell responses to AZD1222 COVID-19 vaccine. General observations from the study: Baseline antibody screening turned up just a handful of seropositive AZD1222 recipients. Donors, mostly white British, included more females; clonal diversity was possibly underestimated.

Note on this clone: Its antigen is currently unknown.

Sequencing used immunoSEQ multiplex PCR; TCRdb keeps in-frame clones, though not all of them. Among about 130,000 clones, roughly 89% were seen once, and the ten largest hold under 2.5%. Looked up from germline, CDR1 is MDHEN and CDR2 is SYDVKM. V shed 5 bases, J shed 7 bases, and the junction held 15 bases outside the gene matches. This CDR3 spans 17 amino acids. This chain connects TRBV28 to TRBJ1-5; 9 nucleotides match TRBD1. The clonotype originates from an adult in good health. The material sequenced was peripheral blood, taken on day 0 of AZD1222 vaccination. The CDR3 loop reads CASSGPSLGQGGQPQHF. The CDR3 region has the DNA TGTGCCAGCAGTGGTCCGTCCCTGGGACAGGGTGGGCAGCCCCAGCATTTT.